This paragraph reports one T cell receptor (beta chain). Its antigen is as yet unknown. The record originates from a study of CD8 T cells in ankylosing spondylitis. Points from the study as a whole: Clones tied to disease were said to be significantly enriched in matched ankylosing spondylitis synovial fluid. Characteristic of ankylosing spondylitis blood, it appeared, was a TCR beta motif comprising several highly homologous variants.

From the 5' RACE reads, TCRdb called clonotypes with MiXCR, one entry per CDR3 protein. Here the sample spans about 300,000 distinct CDR3 sequences, 9.5% to 13% being singletons. The CDR3 is 18 amino acids. Germline assignment: CDR1 MRHNA and CDR2 SNTAGT. Trimming took 10 bases from V and 0 from J, leaving 25 bases between them. Sequencing was done on a sample of blood, either unsorted or a sorted T cell fraction (not recorded which). This sequence joins TRBV6-4 and TRBJ1-5; D is unclear. This TCR derives from a female donor with ankylosing spondylitis or in good health (not recorded which). The CDR3 spells CATYSGTTFSYSNQPQHF. The CDR3 DNA sequence: TGTGCCACCTACTCGGGAACCACCTTCTCTTATAGCAATCAGCCCCAGCATTTT.